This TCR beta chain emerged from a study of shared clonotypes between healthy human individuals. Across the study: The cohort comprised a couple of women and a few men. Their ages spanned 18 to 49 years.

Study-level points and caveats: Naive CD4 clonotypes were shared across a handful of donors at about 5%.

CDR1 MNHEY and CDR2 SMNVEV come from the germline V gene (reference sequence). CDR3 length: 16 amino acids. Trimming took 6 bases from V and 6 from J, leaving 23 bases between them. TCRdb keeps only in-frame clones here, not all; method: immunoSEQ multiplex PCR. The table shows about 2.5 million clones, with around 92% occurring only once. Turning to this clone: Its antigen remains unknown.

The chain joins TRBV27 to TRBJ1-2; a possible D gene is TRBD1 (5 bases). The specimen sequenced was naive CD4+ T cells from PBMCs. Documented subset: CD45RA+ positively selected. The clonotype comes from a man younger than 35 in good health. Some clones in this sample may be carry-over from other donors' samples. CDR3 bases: TGTGCCAGCAGACGATCGACAGCGCCCTCGGCCGATGGCTACACCTTC. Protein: CASRRSTAPSADGYTF.